This T cell receptor beta chain stems from a study of blood T cell repertoires in COVID-19. About the study: Some COVID-19 samples were acute and others convalescent; all came from the United States, Italy and Spain.

V trimming: 5 bases; J trimming: 8 bases; junction bases outside the gene matches: 11. The germline CDR1 and CDR2 sequences are MNHEY and SVGAGI. The CDR3 contains 15 residues. A single count supports this clone. Some clones are missing from TCRdb's copy, which holds only in-frame ones; the method was immunoSEQ multiplex PCR. The sample lists 120,000 or so clones, 84% occurring once. Everyone who took part was roughly 18 to 89 years old, and they came from about 25 US areas. Researchers sorted participants into cohorts using their self-reported clinical history. The V gene is TRBV6-5, the J gene TRBJ2-1; 8 bases align to TRBD2. Source material: PBMCs or T cells enriched from blood (not recorded which). The clonotype comes from a woman under 40 who had recovered from COVID-19. DNA for the CDR3: TGTGCCAGCAGTACCGGGACTAGGGCGGGCGATGAGCAGTTCTTC. It is translated as CASSTGTRAGDEQFF.